Listed below are T cell receptor beta chains from one sample, sequenced in a study of blood T cell repertoires in COVID-19. Clones were sequenced by immunoSEQ multiplex PCR, and TCRdb holds only the in-frame ones, with some missing. The sample carries a few hundred thousand clones, about 86% recorded once. The sample comprised PBMCs or T cells enriched from blood (not recorded which). The receptors originated from a man aged 45-65 years who had recovered from COVID-19. CDR3s include the opening cysteine and the closing phenylalanine or tryptophan. The order of the fields is J gene, D gene, V gene, clone size, CDR3 DNA, CDR3 protein. A D gene is named only where the DNA matches it firmly. The size entry is marked missing in some rows and otherwise reads once, few, many or a size class.

>TRBJ2-7|NA|TRBV14|NA
TGTGCCAGCAGCCAAGGATGGCAGTTCTACGAGCAGTACTTC
CASSQGWQFYEQYF
>TRBJ2-7|TRBD2|TRBV27|NA
TGTGCCAGCAGTTTATCAGGACTAGCGGGCTACGAGCAGTACTTC
CASSLSGLAGYEQYF
>TRBJ1-2|TRBD1|TRBV5-1|NA
TGCGCCAGCAGCTTCCCGGGACAGGTAGGAGGCTACACCTTC
CASSFPGQVGGYTF
>TRBJ2-3|TRBD2|TRBV5-4|NA
TGTGCCAGCAGCTTGGCTAGCGGGAGGATGACGTGGACAGATACGCAGTATTTT
CASSLASGRMTWTDTQYF
>TRBJ2-2|NA|TRBV5-4|once
TGTGCCAGCAGCTTGGCCAGGGGATCCTCCGGGGAGCTGTTTTTT
CASSLARGSSGELFF
>TRBJ2-1|TRBD2|TRBV19|NA
TGTGCCAGCGGCGGAACTAGCGGGGTGAATGAGCAGTTCTTC
CASGGTSGVNEQFF
>TRBJ2-5|TRBD2|TRBV5-4|NA
TGTGCCAGCAGCTTCGGACCCTCGGGTAGCGGGGAGACCCAGTACTTC
CASSFGPSGSGETQYF
>TRBJ2-7|TRBD1|TRBV4-3|NA
TGCGCCAGCAGCCAAGCGTCGGGACAGGGGGTTGGGTACGAGCAGTACTTC
CASSQASGQGVGYEQYF
>TRBJ2-3|TRBD1|TRBV5-8|NA
TGTGCCAGCAGCCAGGGGACAGGCACAGATACGCAGTATTTT
CASSQGTGTDTQYF
>TRBJ1-5|NA|TRBV2|NA
TGTGCCAGCAGTGAGGGCAGTCCCAATCGCAATCAGCCCCAGCATTTT
CASSEGSPNRNQPQHF
>TRBJ2-5|NA|TRBV6-5|few
TGTGCCAGCAGTTACTCGACGGAGGCGACGGGGACCCAGTACTTC
CASSYSTEATGTQYF
>TRBJ1-3|TRBD1|TRBV11-2|NA
TGTGCCAGCAGCACACATGGAGGACAGGGGAGGGGAAACACCATATATTTT
CASSTHGGQGRGNTIYF
>TRBJ2-7|TRBD2|TRBV4-3|NA
TGCGCCAGCAGCCAAGCGACTAGCGGGAGTTACGAGCAGTACTTC
CASSQATSGSYEQYF
>TRBJ1-2|TRBD1|TRBV5-1|NA
TGCGCCAGCAGTTTTGTGCCGGGACAGGGGGACTATGGCTACACCTTC
CASSFVPGQGDYGYTF
>TRBJ1-1|NA|TRBV30|many
TGTGCCTGGAGTTATTGGGAGGCAGGGACGGGGGAAGCTTTCTTT
CAWSYWEAGTGEAFF
>TRBJ1-1|NA|TRBV2|NA
TGTGCCAGCAGGCCAAAGGGACTGGTACAAAACACTGAAGCTTTCTTT
CASRPKGLVQNTEAFF
>TRBJ1-1|NA|TRBV12-3/TRBV12-4|NA
TGTGCCAGCAGCGAGACAGGCCTTGAAGCTTTCTTT
CASSETGLEAFF
>TRBJ1-4|TRBD1|TRBV6-5|NA
TGTGCCAGCAATTCCGACAGGGTATACGAAAAACTGTTTTTT
CASNSDRVYEKLFF
>TRBJ2-2|NA|TRBV19|few
TGTGCCAGTGAAACCCCGGGCGGGCACACCGGGGAGCTGTTTTTT
CASETPGGHTGELFF
>TRBJ1-3|NA|TRBV18|NA
TGTGCCAGCTCACCAAGCGGGAGGGACACCATATATTTT
CASSPSGRDTIYF
>TRBJ2-3|NA|TRBV5-5|NA
TGTGCCAGCAGCTTGGGGGGCACGAGGGATACGCAGTATTTT
CASSLGGTRDTQYF
>TRBJ2-3|TRBD2|TRBV27|NA
TGTGCCAGCAGTTTAACTAGCGGGGTAGATACGCAGTATTTT
CASSLTSGVDTQYF
>TRBJ1-2|TRBD1|TRBV6-5|NA
TGTGCCAGCGACCGGGACAGGGGGGACTATGGCTACACCTTC
CASDRDRGDYGYTF
>TRBJ1-4|NA|TRBV6-5|NA
TGTGCCACATCTGGGACACCGACTAATGAAAAACTGTTTTTT
CATSGTPTNEKLFF
>TRBJ1-5|TRBD1|TRBV27|NA
TGTGCCAGCAGTTTCGACAGGGTTTCGCAGCCCCAGCATTTT
CASSFDRVSQPQHF
>TRBJ2-5|TRBD2|TRBV3-1/TRBV3-2|few
TGTGCCAGCAGCCAAGCCCACCGGGGGGGCCAAGAGACCCAGTACTTC
CASSQAHRGGQETQYF
>TRBJ2-7|NA|TRBV27|NA
TGTGCCAGCAGTCTCCAGGGATCAAGGGCCTACGAGCAGTACTTC
CASSLQGSRAYEQYF
>TRBJ2-3|TRBD2|TRBV10-2|once
TGCGCCAGCAGTGAGTCCGGGGGGGTAGATACGCAGTATTTT
CASSESGGVDTQYF
>TRBJ1-6|NA|TRBV3-1/TRBV3-2|NA
TGTGCCAGCAGCCAAGTTTCAGGGGCGAGCTCCTATAATTCACCCCTCCACTTT
CASSQVSGASSYNSPLHF
>TRBJ1-4|NA|TRBV25-1|NA
TGTGCCAGCAGTGAGGGATCAGGGATGGGTGAAAAACTGTTTTTT
CASSEGSGMGEKLFF
>TRBJ1-6|NA|TRBV7-2|NA
TGTGCCAGCAGCTTATGGCCCGAAAATTCACCCCTCCACTTT
CASSLWPENSPLHF
>TRBJ1-2|NA|TRBV28|few
TGTGCCAGCAGAGCCCGCCACTATGGCTACACCTTC
CASRARHYGYTF
>TRBJ2-7|NA|TRBV29-1|NA
TGCAGCGTCGGAAACCAGGGGATTGGCGAGCAGTACTTC
CSVGNQGIGEQYF
>TRBJ1-5|NA|TRBV2|NA
TGTGCCAGCAGTGAGGAGAGGGTTGGGGTTCAGCCCCAGCATTTT
CASSEERVGVQPQHF
>TRBJ1-4|NA|TRBV7-4|NA
TGTGCCAGCAGCATTAGACACTCTATAACTAATGAAAAACTGTTTTTT
CASSIRHSITNEKLFF
>TRBJ2-1|NA|TRBV19|NA
TGTGCCAGTACCCTCGAGGCGGCGGGTAATAATGAGCAGTTCTTC
CASTLEAAGNNEQFF
>TRBJ2-7|NA|TRBV15|once
TGTGCCACCAGCAGAGGTCCCGTGGGGCGCGAGCAGTACTTC
CATSRGPVGREQYF
>TRBJ2-5|TRBD2|TRBV15|NA
TGTGCCACCAGCCGAAGAGCGGGAGGAGAAGAGACCCAGTACTTC
CATSRRAGGEETQYF
>TRBJ1-1|NA|TRBV3-1/TRBV3-2|NA
TGTGCCAGCAGCCAGGAGCTTCCGAACACTGAAGCTTTCTTT
CASSQELPNTEAFF
>TRBJ1-2|TRBD1|TRBV25-1|NA
TGTGCCAGCAGTGACCGAAAGGGGACAGTGGATGACTATGGCTACACCTTC
CASSDRKGTVDDYGYTF
>TRBJ1-2|NA|TRBV16|NA
TGTGCCAGCAGCCAATCCGGCAGGGGATATGGCTACACCTTC
CASSQSGRGYGYTF
>TRBJ1-3|NA|TRBV27|NA
TGTGCCAGCAGTTTTAACAGGGCCTCTGGAAACACCATATATTTT
CASSFNRASGNTIYF
>TRBJ1-2|TRBD1|TRBV28|NA
TGTGCCAGCAGGACAGGGTTGGGCTATGGCTACACCTTC
CASRTGLGYGYTF
>TRBJ2-1|TRBD2|TRBV10-3|few
TGTGCCATCAGTGAGCCGAATGGACTAGCGGTAAACAATGAGCAGTTCTTC
CAISEPNGLAVNNEQFF
>TRBJ2-1|NA|TRBV24-1|NA
TGTGCCACTAGTAGGGGGAATGAGCAGTTCTTC
CATSRGNEQFF
>TRBJ2-5|NA|TRBV5-6|NA
TGTGCCAGCAGCTTGTGGAGGGGGCTCCCAGAGACCCAGTACTTC
CASSLWRGLPETQYF